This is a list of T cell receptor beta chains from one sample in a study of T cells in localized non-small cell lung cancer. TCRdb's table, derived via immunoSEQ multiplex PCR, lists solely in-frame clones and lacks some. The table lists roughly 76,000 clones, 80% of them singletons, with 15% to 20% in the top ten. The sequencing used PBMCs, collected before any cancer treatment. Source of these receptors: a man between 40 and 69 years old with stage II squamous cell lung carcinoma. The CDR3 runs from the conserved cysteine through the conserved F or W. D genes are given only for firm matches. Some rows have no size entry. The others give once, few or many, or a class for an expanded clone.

CASSQIMGRGAAGIYEQYF,TGCGCCAGCAGCCAAATAATGGGGAGGGGTGCAGCGGGAATCTACGAGCAGTACTTC,TRBD2,TRBV4-1,TRBJ2-7,.
CASSIPPHEQYF,TGTGCCAGTAGTATCCCGCCACACGAGCAGTACTTC,.,TRBV19,TRBJ2-7,.
CASSPLAGGGQPQHF,TGTGCCAGCAGTCCCCTGGCGGGGGGCGGCCAGCCCCAGCATTTT,.,TRBV28,TRBJ1-5,.
CASSLGGRANTGELFF,TGTGCCAGCAGCTTAGGGGGGAGGGCGAACACCGGGGAGCTGTTTTTT,.,TRBV5-4,TRBJ2-2,.
CASSPQSNQPQHF,TGTGCCAGCAGCCCACAATCAAATCAGCCCCAGCATTTT,.,TRBV7-2,TRBJ1-5,.
CASSPTWTGALYGYTF,TGTGCCAGCAGCCCAACCTGGACAGGGGCTCTCTATGGCTACACCTTC,TRBD1,TRBV9,TRBJ1-2,.
CASSPPGTGDEQYF,TGTGCCAGCAGCCCACCCGGGACAGGGGACGAGCAGTACTTC,TRBD1,TRBV7-9,TRBJ2-7,once
CASNQIRDRAKNIQYF,TGTGCCAGCAACCAGATCCGGGACAGGGCCAAAAACATTCAGTACTTC,TRBD1,TRBV28,TRBJ2-4,.
CASRPPQENTEAFF,TGTGCCAGCAGGCCTCCCCAGGAGAACACTGAAGCTTTCTTT,.,TRBV7-9,TRBJ1-1,.
CASSAYRVSNYGYTF,TGTGCCAGCAGCGCCTACAGGGTTTCTAACTATGGCTACACCTTC,.,TRBV9,TRBJ1-2,.
CASSYVGGSLTDTQYF,TGTGCCAGCAGTTACGTAGGGGGGTCTCTAACAGATACGCAGTATTTT,.,TRBV6-5,TRBJ2-3,.
CASAGNIATNEKLFF,TGTGCCAGCGCGGGTAACATAGCAACTAATGAAAAACTGTTTTTT,.,TRBV2,TRBJ1-4,.
CSVGTGPFYEQYF,TGCAGCGTTGGGACAGGGCCCTTCTACGAGCAGTACTTC,TRBD1,TRBV29-1,TRBJ2-7,.
CASVGQRNTEAFF,TGTGCCAGTGTAGGACAGCGGAACACTGAAGCTTTCTTT,.,TRBV6-5,TRBJ1-1,few
CSVKGGGGYNEQFF,TGCAGCGTGAAAGGCGGGGGGGGCTACAATGAGCAGTTCTTC,TRBD2,TRBV29-1,TRBJ2-1,.
CASSLGQTGELFF,TGTGCCAGCAGCTTAGGACAAACCGGGGAGCTGTTTTTT,.,TRBV7-6,TRBJ2-2,once
CAGTSGDLKNIQYF,TGTGCCGGTACTAGCGGGGATCTCAAAAACATTCAGTACTTC,TRBD2,TRBV30,TRBJ2-4,once
CSVLNPGLVPDTQYF,TGCAGCGTTTTAAATCCGGGACTAGTTCCAGATACGCAGTATTTT,TRBD2,TRBV29-1,TRBJ2-3,.
CSVASRAADTQYF,TGCAGCGTTGCATCGAGGGCAGCAGATACGCAGTATTTT,.,TRBV29-1,TRBJ2-3,.
CASSSGQGALREKLFF,TGTGCCAGCAGCTCGGGACAGGGCGCTCTTCGTGAAAAACTGTTTTTT,TRBD1,TRBV5-4,TRBJ1-4,.
CASSSGQGNYNEQFF,TGTGCCAGCAGCTCAGGACAGGGTAATTACAATGAGCAGTTCTTC,TRBD1,TRBV11-2,TRBJ2-1,.
CATRHSGGEETQYF,TGTGCCACCAGACATAGCGGGGGGGAAGAGACCCAGTACTTC,TRBD2,TRBV15,TRBJ2-5,.
CASRPGQSKLFF,TGTGCCAGCAGACCGGGACAGTCTAAACTGTTTTTT,TRBD1,TRBV6-5,TRBJ1-4,.
CASSLGYNQPQHF,TGTGCCAGCAGTTTAGGGTACAATCAGCCCCAGCATTTT,.,TRBV6-5,TRBJ1-5,.
CASSQDKPGLYTEAFF,TGCGCCAGCAGCCAAGATAAACCGGGGCTCTACACTGAAGCTTTCTTT,.,TRBV4-3,TRBJ1-1,.
CASSLIEDSPLHF,TGTGCCAGCAGCTTAATAGAGGATTCACCCCTCCACTTT,.,TRBV7-9,TRBJ1-6,.